This T cell receptor (beta chain) emerged from a study of cytomegalovirus exposure and HLA in healthy donors. Study-level results: TCR beta V- and J-gene trimming was later associated with a missense DCLRE1C variant. Most TCR sequences proved rare, with some public TCRs found in many donors. A prior analysis recorded that most TCR beta V segments were productive about 87% or about 30% of the time. Indistinguishable V segments, including TRBV6-2 and TRBV6-3, were excluded.

Use of 60 Vbeta and 13 Jbeta primers characterized the PCR. Method: immunoSEQ multiplex PCR; TCRdb's copy keeps in-frame clones and lacks some. Of 250,000 to 300,000 clones listed, roughly 91% are singletons. With regard to this clone: Its specificity is unknown.

This CDR3 region has 16 residues. V lost 4 bases and J lost 4; bases outside the gene matches: 9. Germline V gene data show CDR1 as LGHNA and CDR2 as YNFKEQ. Sequenced material: PBMCs. The chain carries TRBV4-2 and TRBJ2-7; 11 nucleotides agree with TRBD1. This receptor was taken from a girl aged 2 to 9 in good health and CMV-seronegative. The CDR3 loop is CASSRPSGQGEYEQYF. CDR3 nucleotides: TGTGCCAGCAGCCGCCCCTCGGGACAGGGGGAGTACGAGCAGTACTTC.